Listed below are T cell receptor beta chains from one sample, sequenced in a study of T-cell memory formation after mild COVID-19. Each CDR3 protein is one row after TCRdb ran MiXCR on the 5' RACE reads. The sample has roughly 560,000 distinct CDR3 sequences, roughly 22% seen once. Sequencing was carried out using PBMCs or a T cell subset sorted from them (not recorded which). These receptors came from an adult woman who had mild COVID-19 (a few samples of this study predate the infection). Cell type and time point are not known. Each CDR3 is given without its conserved first and last residue. Each record gives: clone size, J gene, V gene, CDR3 protein. Some rows have no size entry. The others give once, few or many, or a class for an expanded clone.

many	TRBJ2-2	TRBV7-9	ASSRLAVNTGELF
NA	TRBJ1-5	TRBV12-3/TRBV12-4	ASSLLLADQPQH
NA	TRBJ1-4	TRBV5-4	ASSLSTGRNEKLF
NA	TRBJ2-1	TRBV24-1	ATSDLHSGSSVNNEQF
NA	TRBJ1-1	TRBV11-2	ASSLYPGMNTEAF
NA	TRBJ2-7	TRBV12-3/TRBV12-4	ASSLSPGGQGAAYEQY
few	TRBJ2-7	TRBV4-1	ASSHLASEYYEQY
NA	TRBJ2-7	TRBV11-3	ASSLTGGQGEQY
few	TRBJ2-2	TRBV2	ASQKRGANGELF
NA	TRBJ2-1	TRBV5-1	ASQPVGGPYNEQF
few	TRBJ2-2	TRBV6-1	ASSGQAGTVTGELF
few	TRBJ2-2	TRBV3-1	ASSQAGASGELF
few	TRBJ2-2	TRBV5-6	ASSLQIRETTGELF
few	TRBJ1-5	TRBV29-1	SVRTGDQPQH
few	TRBJ2-3	TRBV12-3/TRBV12-4	ASSFIAADESTDTQY
NA	TRBJ1-1	TRBV24-1	ATSAYEDTEAF
few	TRBJ1-2	TRBV12-3/TRBV12-4	ASSPTAPVNYGYT
NA	TRBJ1-2	TRBV29-1	SVTAPNYGYT
NA	TRBJ2-3	TRBV6-5	ASRSPSGAGDTQY
NA	TRBJ2-7	TRBV24-1	ATSADRPPYEQY
few	TRBJ2-3	TRBV7-2	ASSLTGSGGADTQY
NA	TRBJ2-3	TRBV7-9	ASIHSGRETDTQY
few	TRBJ2-7	TRBV19	ASTPPGPAYEQY
few	TRBJ2-4	TRBV7-7	ASSLTYRDIQY
NA	TRBJ1-1	TRBV7-2	ASSFRRGTVGTEAF
few	TRBJ2-3	TRBV6-2/TRBV6-3	ASSYSTSGVWRDTQY
few	TRBJ2-1	TRBV5-1	ASSPGQGGGNEQF
NA	TRBJ2-4	TRBV6-5	ASSKIRRNIQY
many	TRBJ2-1	TRBV20-1	SARDFAAGTYNEQF
few	TRBJ1-2	TRBV7-9	ASSSWGSQEHLGYT
few	TRBJ2-7	TRBV29-1	SVETAGGPYEQY
few	TRBJ2-2	TRBV5-1	ASSLWPPTSNTGELF
few	TRBJ1-1	TRBV3-1	ASSPTRQGVSEAF
NA	TRBJ2-1	TRBV11-2	ASTEGTVPYNEQF
few	TRBJ2-3	TRBV6-5	ASFKQSTDTQY
NA	TRBJ2-3	TRBV4-2	ASSQRGRGTDTQY
few	TRBJ2-1	TRBV30	AWRVRGTTPEQF
many	TRBJ2-7	TRBV7-9	ASSLILSHTYEQY
few	TRBJ2-7	TRBV4-1	ASSQVPGASYEQY
NA	TRBJ2-7	TRBV7-9	ASTTVYEQY